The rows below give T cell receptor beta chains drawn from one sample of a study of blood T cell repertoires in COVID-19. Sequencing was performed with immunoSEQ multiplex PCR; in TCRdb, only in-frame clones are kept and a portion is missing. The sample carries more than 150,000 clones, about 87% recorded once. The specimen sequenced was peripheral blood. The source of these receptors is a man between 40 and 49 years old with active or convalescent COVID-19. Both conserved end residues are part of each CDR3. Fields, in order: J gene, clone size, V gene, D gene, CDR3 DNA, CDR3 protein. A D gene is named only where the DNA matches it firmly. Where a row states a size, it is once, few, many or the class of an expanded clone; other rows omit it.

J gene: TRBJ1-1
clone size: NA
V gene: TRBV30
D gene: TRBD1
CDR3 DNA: TGTGCCTGGCGACAGGGGATTTTACCTGAAGCTTTCTTT
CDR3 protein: CAWRQGILPEAFF

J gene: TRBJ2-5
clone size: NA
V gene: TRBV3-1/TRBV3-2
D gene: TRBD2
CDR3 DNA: TGTGCCAGCAGCTATACAGCAAGAACTCGACTAGCGGGGGGACAAGAGACCCAGTACTTC
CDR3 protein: CASSYTARTRLAGGQETQYF

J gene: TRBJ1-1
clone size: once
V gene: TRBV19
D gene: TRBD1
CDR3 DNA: TGTGCCAGTAGTTGGGGGGACAGGGGCGTGAACACTGAAGCTTTCTTT
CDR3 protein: CASSWGDRGVNTEAFF

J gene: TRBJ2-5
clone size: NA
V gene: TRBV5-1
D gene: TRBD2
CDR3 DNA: TGCGCCAGCAGCAAGGGACTAGCGGGGGGCGAAGAGACCCAGTACTTC
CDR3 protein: CASSKGLAGGEETQYF

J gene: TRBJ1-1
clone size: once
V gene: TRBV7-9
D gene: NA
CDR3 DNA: TGTGCCAGCAGCTTAATCCCCGGCGAGGTGCAACCTGAAGCTTTCTTT
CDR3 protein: CASSLIPGEVQPEAFF

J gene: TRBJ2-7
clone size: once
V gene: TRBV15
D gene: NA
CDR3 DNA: TGTGCCACCAGCAGTCAATGGAGGGAATACGAGCAGTACTTC
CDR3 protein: CATSSQWREYEQYF

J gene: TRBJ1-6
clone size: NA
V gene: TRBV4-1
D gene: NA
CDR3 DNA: TGCGCCAGCAGCCGTGGACAGCAAAATTCACCCCTCCACTTT
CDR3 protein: CASSRGQQNSPLHF

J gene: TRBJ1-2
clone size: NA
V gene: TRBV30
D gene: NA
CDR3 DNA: TGTGCCTGGAGTGCTCCTCTGGGAGGGAGGGCGCGTGGCTACACCTTC
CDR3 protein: CAWSAPLGGRARGYTF

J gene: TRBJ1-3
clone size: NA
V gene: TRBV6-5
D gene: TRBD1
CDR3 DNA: TGTGCCAGCAGTAACACAGGGGAAGCTGGAAACACCATATATTTT
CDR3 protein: CASSNTGEAGNTIYF

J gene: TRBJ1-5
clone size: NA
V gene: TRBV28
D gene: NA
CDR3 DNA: TGTGCCAGCAGTTATCAGGGATTGAGCAATCAGCCCCAGCATTTT
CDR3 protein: CASSYQGLSNQPQHF

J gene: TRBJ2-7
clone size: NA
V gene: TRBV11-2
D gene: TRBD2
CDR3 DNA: TGTGCCAGCACCCTAGCGGGGTCGGGGGAGCAGTACTTC
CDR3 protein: CASTLAGSGEQYF

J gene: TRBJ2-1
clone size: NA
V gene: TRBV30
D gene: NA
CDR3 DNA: TGTGCCTGGAGCGGGGGGCGATACAATGAGCAGTTCTTC
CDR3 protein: CAWSGGRYNEQFF

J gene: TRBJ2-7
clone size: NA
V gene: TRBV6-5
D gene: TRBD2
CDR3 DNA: TGTGCCAGCAGCCGGGGACTAGCGGGGAGCGAGCAGTACTTC
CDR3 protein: CASSRGLAGSEQYF

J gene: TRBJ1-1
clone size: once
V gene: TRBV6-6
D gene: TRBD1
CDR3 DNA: TGTGCCAGCAGTTACCCTGACAGGGGCGGGAACACTGAAGCTTTCTTT
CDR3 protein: CASSYPDRGGNTEAFF

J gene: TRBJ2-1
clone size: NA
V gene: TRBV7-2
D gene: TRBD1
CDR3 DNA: TGTGCCAGCAACATAAGGGTCGGTGGACAGGGGGCTTACAATGAGCAGTTCTTC
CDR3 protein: CASNIRVGGQGAYNEQFF

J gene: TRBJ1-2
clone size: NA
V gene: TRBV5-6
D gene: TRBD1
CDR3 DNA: TGTGCCAGCAGCCCAGGGACAGGGGTCCTCTATGGCTACACCTTC
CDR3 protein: CASSPGTGVLYGYTF

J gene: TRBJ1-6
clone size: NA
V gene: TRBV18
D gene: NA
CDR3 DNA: TGTGCCAGCTCACCACCGGTGGCAGGGGCGAAGAATTCACCCCTCCACTTT
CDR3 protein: CASSPPVAGAKNSPLHF

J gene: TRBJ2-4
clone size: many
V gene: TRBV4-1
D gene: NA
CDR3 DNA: TGCGCCAGCAGCCATCAAGACGGGGGATCCAAAAACATTCAGTACTTC
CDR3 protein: CASSHQDGGSKNIQYF

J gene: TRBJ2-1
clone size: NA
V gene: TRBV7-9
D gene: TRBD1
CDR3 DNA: TGTGCCAGCAGCTCCATCGACAGGGCCCCCTACAATGAGCAGTTCTTC
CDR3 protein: CASSSIDRAPYNEQFF

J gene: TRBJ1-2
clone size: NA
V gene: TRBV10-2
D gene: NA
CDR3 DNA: TGCGCCAGCAGCAACAGAGCTAACTATGGCTACACCTTC
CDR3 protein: CASSNRANYGYTF

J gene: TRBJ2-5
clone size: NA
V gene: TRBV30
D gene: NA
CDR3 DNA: TGTGCCTGGAGTTCCCAAGCCCAAGAGACCCAGTACTTC
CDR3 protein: CAWSSQAQETQYF

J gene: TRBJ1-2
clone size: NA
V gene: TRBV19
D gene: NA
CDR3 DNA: TGTGCCAGTAGTACGGCAGGGATATCGAATAACTATGGCTACACCTTC
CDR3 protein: CASSTAGISNNYGYTF

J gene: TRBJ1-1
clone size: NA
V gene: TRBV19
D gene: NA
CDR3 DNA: TGTGCCAGTAGTCCTCTACAGGGATTGAACAGTGAAGCTTTCTTT
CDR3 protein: CASSPLQGLNSEAFF

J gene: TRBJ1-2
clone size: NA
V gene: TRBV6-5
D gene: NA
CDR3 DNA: TGTGCCAGCCGTCGCGACAGGACCTATGGCTACACCTTC
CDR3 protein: CASRRDRTYGYTF

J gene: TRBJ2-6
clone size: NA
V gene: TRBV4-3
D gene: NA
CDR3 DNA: TGCGCCAGCAGCCAAACGACCGGGGGCTCTGGGGCCAACGTCCTGACTTTC
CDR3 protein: CASSQTTGGSGANVLTF

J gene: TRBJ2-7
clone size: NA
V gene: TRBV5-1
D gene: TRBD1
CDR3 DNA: TGCGCCAGCAGCTCCGGGACAGGGGGCATTTACGAGCAGTACTTC
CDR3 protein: CASSSGTGGIYEQYF

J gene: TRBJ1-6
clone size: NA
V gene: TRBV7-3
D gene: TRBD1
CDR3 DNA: TGTGCCAGCAGCCAAACAGGGGTTTCACCCCTCCACTTT
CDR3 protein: CASSQTGVSPLHF

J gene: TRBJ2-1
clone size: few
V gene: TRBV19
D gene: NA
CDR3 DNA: TGTGCCAGTAGTAACTTGGACAATGAGCAGTTCTTC
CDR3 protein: CASSNLDNEQFF